This entry lists 23 T cell receptor beta chains sequenced from one sample in a study of blood T cell repertoires in COVID-19. The protocol was immunoSEQ multiplex PCR, while the TCRdb copy is restricted to in-frame clones and leaves out a portion. The sample includes around 28,000 clones, 70% to 90% seen only once; the top ten take less than 3.5%. The sample consisted of peripheral blood. These receptors were obtained from a human donor in a cohort sampled during active COVID-19.

Written as DNA, the CDR3 is TGCAGTGCTGTGGACAGCGATGGCTACACCTTC. It translates to CSAVDSDGYTF. The rearrangement joins TRBV20-1 to TRBJ1-2; D possibly corresponds to TRBD1 (6 bases). Germline V CDR1 and CDR2: DFQATT, SNEGSKA (reference sequence). This CDR3 contains 11 residues. With 5 bases removed from V and 6 bases from J, the gap between germline ends came to 10 bases.

The J gene is TRBJ2-7, the V gene TRBV5-6; TRBD2 agrees at 7 bases. Losses at the gene ends were 2 bases for V and 4 bases for J; bases not matched to a gene: 9. The CDR3 length is 15 residues. Germline V gene lookup returns CDR1 SGHDT and CDR2 YYEEEE. Written as DNA, the CDR3 is TGTGCCAGCAGCTTATCGGGACTATCAGAATACGAGCAGTACTTC. It is translated as CASSLSGLSEYEQYF.

The chain couples TRBV10-3 to TRBJ1-1; the match to TRBD1 covers 7 bases. Germline lookup yields CDR1 ENHRY and CDR2 SYGVKD. The trim removed 10 bases at V and 1 base at J, leaving 9 bases unmatched. The CDR3 extends over 14 amino acids. The CDR3 protein is CATRGAVTNTEAFF. In DNA form, the CDR3 reads TGTGCCACCAGGGGGGCGGTGACGAACACTGAAGCTTTCTTT.

This clone showed up just a few times. The genes are TRBV6-5 and TRBJ1-6, with D possibly TRBD1 on 5 matching bases. The V end lost 2 bases, the J end lost 12 bases, and 11 bases lay between the germline ends. The CDR3 spans 13 residues. Germline CDR1 reads MNHEY; CDR2 reads SVGAGI. This CDR3 reads CASSYPERGPLHF. CDR3 nucleotide sequence: TGTGCCAGCAGTTACCCAGAAAGGGGACCCCTCCACTTT.

The J gene is TRBJ2-1, the V gene TRBV7-2; D is possibly TRBD2 (6 bases). V shed 5 bases and J shed 4 bases, with 15 bases lying between them. The CDR3 loop spans 15 amino acids. Germline values: CDR1 SGHTA, CDR2 FQGNSA. The CDR3 sequence is CASSPLSGTYNEQFF. As DNA, the CDR3 is TGTGCCAGCAGCCCCCTATCGGGGACTTACAATGAGCAGTTCTTC.

V usage is TRBV7-2 and J usage is TRBJ2-3; D gene unclear. V gave up 1 base and J gave up 1 base, with 6 bases separating them. The CDR3 covers 14 residues. From germline, CDR1 is SGHTA and CDR2 FQGNSA. The CDR3 DNA reads as TGTGCCAGCAGCTTAGACCCAGGCACAGATACGCAGTATTTT. Translated: CASSLDPGTDTQYF.

The V call is TRBV9, the J call TRBJ1-2, with 7 bases fitting TRBD1. The germline V gene has CDR1 SGDLS and CDR2 YYNGEE. The ends lost 4 bases at V and 7 bases at J; junction bases unmatched: 13. The CDR3 totals 15 residues. In DNA form, the CDR3 reads TGTGCCAGCAGCTCCCCGACAGGGTTGGACTCTGGCTACACCTTC. It translates to CASSSPTGLDSGYTF. Using reference TRBV9 and TRBJ1-2 for the parts outside the CDR3, the full variable domain is DSGVTQTPKHLITATGQRVTLRCSPRSGDLSVYWYQQSLDQGLQFLIQYYNGEERAKGNILERFSAQQFPDLHSELNLSSLELGDSALYFCASSSPTGLDSGYTFGSGTRLTVV.

The chain uses TRBV4-1 and TRBJ2-2; the D is unclear. Germline V gives CDR1 MGHRA, CDR2 YSYEKL. Trimming took off 0 bases at V and 0 bases at J, with 5 bases between the two ends. The CDR3 consists of 15 residues. CDR3 nucleotides: TGCGCCAGCAGCCAAGAGGGCGCGAACACCGGGGAGCTGTTTTTT. Residues: CASSQEGANTGELFF.

The gene calls are TRBV5-1 and TRBJ2-1, with 7 bases matching TRBD2. The CDR3 loop spans 13 amino acids. V lost 5 bases, J lost 4 bases, and 3 bases stayed unmatched. CDR1 and CDR2 (germline): SGHRS, YFSETQ. Here the CDR3 DNA reads TGCGCCAGCAGGGCGGGAGAATACAATGAGCAGTTCTTC. Encoded protein: CASRAGEYNEQFF.

The V gene is TRBV27, the J gene TRBJ2-7, with D possibly matching TRBD1 (5 bases). The V and J ends lost 0 bases and 4 bases respectively, with 10 bases between them. Per germline, CDR1 MNHEY and CDR2 SMNVEV (reference sequence). The CDR3 runs to 14 residues. The CDR3 DNA follows: TGTGCCAGCAGTTTATCGGCAGGGCGGTACGAGCAGTACTTC. It yields the protein CASSLSAGRYEQYF.

This clone was seen a single time. CDR3 DNA sequence: TGTGCCAGCAGCGCCGGGACAGGGGGTGAAAAACTGTTTTTT. Protein sequence: CASSAGTGGEKLFF. This chain uses TRBV7-9 with TRBJ1-4; TRBD1 matches 11 bases. Germline CDR1 and CDR2: SEHNR and FQNEAQ (reference sequence). J gave up 7 bases and V 5 bases, and 3 bases lay outside the gene matches. The CDR3 covers 14 residues. The full variable domain, rest sourced from reference TRBV7-9 and TRBJ1-4, is DTGVSQNPRHKITKRGQNVTFRCDPISEHNRLYWYRQTLGQGPEFLTYFQNEAQLEKSRLLSDRFSAERPKGSFSTLEIQRTEQGDSAMYLCASSAGTGGEKLFFGSGTQLSVL.

The chain employs TRBV4-1 and TRBJ2-2, with D possibly matching TRBD1 (6 bases). Germline CDR1 MGHRA, CDR2 YSYEKL. This CDR3 is built from 16 residues. The germline V and J ends were trimmed by 1 base and 9 bases, with 18 bases remaining between them. The CDR3 loop reads CASSQGGQGMSWELFF. CDR3 DNA: TGCGCCAGCAGCCAAGGGGGGCAGGGAATGTCCTGGGAGCTGTTTTTT.

This chain connects TRBV6-5 to TRBJ1-2; D gene ambiguous. Germline V lookup: CDR1 MNHEY, CDR2 SVGAGI. Trimming removed 6 bases at V and 0 bases at J, with 5 bases between. CDR3 length equals 12 residues. DNA for the CDR3: TGTGCCAGCAGCGAGTCTAACTATGGCTACACCTTC. It translates to CASSESNYGYTF.

This clone has only a few counts. CDR3 in amino acids: CAWSIGQGTGGYTF. The DNA for the CDR3 is TGTGCCTGGAGCATCGGACAGGGGACGGGTGGCTACACCTTC. The chain joins TRBV30 to TRBJ1-2; 9 bases are a match to TRBD1. Germline V gene lookup returns CDR1 GTSNPN and CDR2 SVGIG (reference sequence). The CDR3 spans 14 residues. V lost 3 bases, J lost 7 bases, and 9 bases stayed unmatched.

This clone was observed once. The CDR3 here is CASTTPGQGLGEQYF. The DNA for the CDR3 is TGTGCCAGCACCACCCCCGGACAGGGGTTGGGCGAGCAGTACTTC. The chain employs TRBV5-6 and TRBJ2-7, with 9 bases aligning to TRBD1. The CDR3 totals 15 residues. The ends lost 6 bases at V and 6 bases at J; junction bases unmatched: 13. Germline assignment: CDR1 SGHDT and CDR2 YYEEEE.

The rearrangement joins TRBV20-1 to TRBJ1-1; 11 bases fit TRBD1. CDR1 is DFQATT, CDR2 SNEGSKA, per germline (reference sequence). Unmatched junction bases numbered 15, after V lost 5 bases and J lost 4 bases. This CDR3 spans 17 amino acids. Here the CDR3 DNA reads TGCAGTGCTCGTGGACAGGGGGCCTTGGGGCGTCCCACTGAAGCTTTCTTT. Encoded protein: CSARGQGALGRPTEAFF.

The chain recombines TRBV7-9 with TRBJ1-1, with a tentative D call TRBD1 (5 bases). Germline V gives CDR1 SEHNR, CDR2 FQNEAQ (reference sequence). Trimming left V 3 bases short and J 1 base short, with 9 bases between. CDR3 length: 14 residues. CDR3 protein: CASSFIQANTEAFF. CDR3 nucleotides: TGTGCCAGCAGCTTTATACAGGCGAACACTGAAGCTTTCTTT.

The chain recombines TRBV5-1 with TRBJ2-5, with TRBD2 identical over 11 bases. The CDR3 has 15 residues. Germline V gene sequence: CDR1 SGHRS, CDR2 YFSETQ. After removal of 0 bases from V and 7 bases from J, the junction contained 5 bases not matched to a gene. The CDR3 sequence is CASSLELAGGRTQYF. The CDR3, as DNA: TGCGCCAGCAGCTTGGAGCTAGCGGGGGGAAGGACCCAGTACTTC.

This chain uses TRBV7-2 with TRBJ2-2; D may be TRBD2 (6 bases). The V and J ends lost 0 bases and 7 bases respectively, with 18 bases between them. Germline V CDR1 and CDR2: SGHTA, FQGNSA. This CDR3 has 17 amino acids. CDR3 amino acids: CASSLAPQGLRGGELFF. CDR3 DNA: TGTGCCAGCAGCTTAGCCCCGCAGGGACTCCGAGGCGGGGAGCTGTTTTTT.

The chain recombines TRBV19 with TRBJ1-2, with TRBD1 identical over 8 bases. Germline lookup yields CDR1 LNHDA and CDR2 SQIVND (reference sequence). The J segment lost 8 bases and the V segment lost 8 bases, leaving 13 bases of the junction unmatched. The CDR3 runs 14 residues. The CDR3 here is CASSDRQGWGGYTF. The DNA for the CDR3 is TGTGCCAGTTCAGACCGACAGGGGTGGGGAGGCTACACCTTC.

Only one count was recorded for this clone. The J gene is TRBJ2-3, the V gene TRBV20-1; D call uncertain. Germline CDR1 reads DFQATT; CDR2 reads SNEGSKA (reference sequence). Between the trimmed V and J ends, which lost 3 bases and 5 bases, there was a span of 15 bases. This CDR3 is built from 14 residues. CDR3 nucleotides: TGCAGTGCTAGTTTAACGGGTGGTTTAGATACGCAGTATTTT. Translating gives CSASLTGGLDTQYF.

This chain links TRBV19 with TRBJ2-5, with 7 bases identical to TRBD1. Germline lookup yields CDR1 LNHDA and CDR2 SQIVND (reference sequence). This CDR3 comprises 14 residues. V lost 6 bases, J lost 4 bases, and 8 bases stayed unmatched. In DNA form, the CDR3 reads TGTGCCAGTAGCAGACGGGACAGAAGAGAGACCCAGTACTTC. This sequence encodes CASSRRDRRETQYF.

V gene TRBV7-9 combines with J gene TRBJ1-2, with 7 positions matching TRBD1. J was trimmed by 8 bases and V by 5 bases; bases with no gene match: 14. The CDR3 loop spans 15 amino acids. Germline-derived CDR1 and CDR2 are SEHNR and FQNEAQ (reference sequence). In nucleotides, the CDR3 is TGTGCCAGCAGCCCCCCTTTCGGGCAGGGGGAGGGCTACACCTTC. Translation: CASSPPFGQGEGYTF.